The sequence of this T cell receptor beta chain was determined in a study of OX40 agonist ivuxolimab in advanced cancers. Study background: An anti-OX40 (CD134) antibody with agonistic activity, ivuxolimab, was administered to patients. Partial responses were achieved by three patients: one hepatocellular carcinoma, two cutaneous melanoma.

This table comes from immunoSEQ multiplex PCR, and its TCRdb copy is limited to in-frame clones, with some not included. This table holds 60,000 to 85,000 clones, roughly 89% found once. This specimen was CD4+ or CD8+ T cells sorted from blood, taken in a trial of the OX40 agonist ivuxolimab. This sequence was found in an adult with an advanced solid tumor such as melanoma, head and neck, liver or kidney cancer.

CDR3 DNA: TGTGCCAGCAGTGAAGAGGGGGGACTGACTCAATTAGCTTTCTTT. Translated: CASSEEGGLTQLAFF. The rearrangement joins TRBV6-1 to TRBJ1-1, with a possible D match to TRBD1 (6 bases). Between the trimmed V and J ends, which lost 1 base and 10 bases, there was a span of 19 bases. Germline V gives CDR1 MNHNS, CDR2 SASEGT. This CDR3 spans 15 amino acids.